This T cell receptor beta chain was identified during a study of cytomegalovirus exposure and HLA in healthy donors. The PCR used 60 Vbeta and 13 Jbeta primers. Here immunoSEQ multiplex PCR was the method, and the copy in TCRdb shows in-frame clones only, minus some. The profile shows around 130,000 clones, 75% to 90% of them singletons. The CDR3 sequence is 13 residues long. Germline V lookup: CDR1 LNHDA, CDR2 SQIVND (reference sequence). Germline trimming cut 8 bases from V and 3 bases from J; bases unmatched to any gene: 5. Specimen: PBMCs. The sequence derives from a female donor in good health and CMV-seronegative. The chain uses TRBV19 and TRBJ2-7; 9 positions agree with TRBD1. CDR3 residues: CASGRQGVYEQYF. DNA for the CDR3: TGTGCCAGTGGGAGACAGGGGGTCTACGAGCAGTACTTC.